What follows describes a single T cell receptor beta chain. TCRdb reanalysed the RT-PCR reads using MiXCR and keeps one entry per CDR3 protein. This repertoire shows 20,000 to 30,000 distinct CDR3 sequences, less than 45% found once; its top ten account for around 80%. The data were taken from a study of patients and donors after allogeneic stem cell transplantation. With 2 bases removed from V and 0 bases from J, the gap between germline ends came to 23 bases. The germline V gene encodes CDR1 SGHAT and CDR2 FQNNGV. The CDR3 has 20 amino acids. This receptor was taken from a human donor who was either an allogeneic HSCT recipient or a stem cell or donor lymphocyte infusion donor (not recorded which). It is not recorded whose cells these are; they may come from a transplant donor. This chain connects TRBV11-2 to TRBJ1-3; possibly TRBD1 for D (5 bases). Sequences were obtained from blood, either unsorted or a sorted T cell fraction (not recorded which). The CDR3 DNA reads as TGTGCCAGCAGCTTACGCGGAAAAATAGGGACCGACATCTCTGGAAACACCATATATTTT. Translated, it gives CASSLRGKIGTDISGNTIYF. The whole variable domain, remainder taken from reference TRBV11-2 and TRBJ1-3, is EAGVAQSPRYKIIEKRQSVAFWCNPISGHATLYWYQQILGQGPKLLIQFQNNGVVDDSQLPKDRFSAERLKGVDSTLKIQPAKLEDSAVYLCASSLRGKIGTDISGNTIYFGEGSWLTVV.